Listed here are 26 T cell receptor beta chains from one sample, sequenced in a study of blood T cell repertoires in COVID-19. Libraries were prepared by immunoSEQ multiplex PCR; TCRdb keeps only in-frame clonotypes and omits some of them. The repertoire holds 60,000 or so clones, 80% to 85% seen once, with around 21% in the top ten. Source material: peripheral blood. All receptors derive from a man aged 30 to 45 with COVID-19, enrolled during active disease.

CDR3 in amino acids: CASQQGGHYGYTF. CDR3 in DNA: TGTGCCAGCCAGCAGGGAGGGCATTATGGCTACACCTTC. This chain uses TRBV28 with TRBJ1-2; weak D call: TRBD1 (5 bases). The germline V and J ends were trimmed by 8 bases and 5 bases, with 15 bases remaining between them. The CDR3 has 13 residues. CDR1 is MDHEN, CDR2 SYDVKM, per germline.

This clone was seen a few times. This chain links TRBV5-1 with TRBJ1-2; 9 bases match TRBD1. Germline V lookup: CDR1 SGHRS, CDR2 YFSETQ. The CDR3 is 15 residues long. The V gene end was trimmed by 0 bases and the J gene end by 2 bases; junction bases not matched to a gene: 2. The CDR3 region has the DNA TGCGCCAGCAGCTTGGGAGGGACAGGGAACTATGGCTACACCTTC. It translates to CASSLGGTGNYGYTF.

The chain joins TRBV3-1 (or the pseudogene TRBV3-2) to TRBJ2-3; a possible D gene is TRBD1 (6 bases). This CDR3 comprises 15 residues. Germline lookup yields CDR1 LGHDT and CDR2 YNNKEL (reference sequence). V gave up 7 bases and J gave up 2 bases, with 16 bases separating them. In nucleotides, the CDR3 is TGTGCCAGCAAAACAACAGGGTCTCTCACAGATACGCAGTATTTT. Protein product: CASKTTGSLTDTQYF.

V and J are TRBV30 and TRBJ2-5; maybe TRBD1 (6 bases). The CDR3 runs to 15 residues. Germline V gene lookup returns CDR1 GTSNPN and CDR2 SVGIG (reference sequence). V lost 0 bases and J 5 bases, leaving 16 bases between the germline ends. The chain's CDR3 is CAWSVWAGAEETQYF. In DNA, the CDR3 is TGTGCCTGGAGTGTTTGGGCAGGGGCGGAGGAGACCCAGTACTTC.

The J gene is TRBJ2-7, the V gene TRBV6-9; D possibly corresponds to TRBD1 (6 bases). V dropped 8 bases and J dropped 4 bases, with 12 bases sitting between them. Germline V lookup: CDR1 MNHGY, CDR2 SVAAGI. The CDR3 covers 12 residues. For the CDR3, the DNA is TGTGCCAGCGAGCAGGGGCCGTACGAGCAGTACTTC. It yields the protein CASEQGPYEQYF.

The rearrangement links TRBV7-9 to TRBJ2-7; 9 positions match TRBD1. CDR1 and CDR2 from the germline V gene are SEHNR and FQNEAQ (reference sequence). V lost 2 bases to trimming and J lost 5 bases; unmatched junction nucleotides: 13. The CDR3 covers 17 residues. The CDR3 nucleotides read TGTGCCAGCAGCTTACCTATACTTGGGACAGGGTCCCACGAGCAGTACTTC. Its protein product is CASSLPILGTGSHEQYF. Filled out from reference TRBV7-9 and TRBJ2-7, the complete variable domain reads DTGVSQNPRHKITKRGQNVTFRCDPISEHNRLYWYRQTLGQGPEFLTYFQNEAQLEKSRLLSDRFSAERPKGSFSTLEIQRTEQGDSAMYLCASSLPILGTGSHEQYFGPGTRLTVT.

This clone turned up a few times. The genes are TRBV6-5 and TRBJ2-3, with 7 bases lining up with TRBD2. The V and J ends lost 5 bases and 2 bases, in that order; junction bases with no gene match: 7. The CDR3 contains 15 residues. Per germline, CDR1 MNHEY and CDR2 SVGAGI. Here the CDR3 reads CASSPLAEHTDTQYF. The DNA for the CDR3 is TGTGCCAGCAGTCCTCTAGCGGAACACACAGATACGCAGTATTTT.

V gene TRBV3-1 (or the pseudogene TRBV3-2) combines with J gene TRBJ2-5, with D tentatively TRBD2 (6 bases). V was pared by 7 bases and J by 5 bases, with 17 bases between. Germline lookup yields CDR1 LGHDT and CDR2 YNNKEL (reference sequence). CDR3 size: 14 residues. The CDR3 nucleotides are TGTGCCAGCAAAGGAGGGGCGTCGGGGGAGACCCAGTACTTC. This encodes CASKGGASGETQYF.

For the CDR3, the DNA is TGTGCCAGCAGTTTACGGACAGGGGGAATGAACAATGAGCAGTTCTTC. It codes for CASSLRTGGMNNEQFF. V is TRBV28 and J is TRBJ2-1, with 10 bases matching TRBD1. Germline V gene data show CDR1 as MDHEN and CDR2 as SYDVKM. Losses at the gene ends were 2 bases for V and 5 bases for J; bases not matched to a gene: 6. The CDR3 spans 16 residues. The variable domain in full, completed from reference TRBV28 and TRBJ2-1, reads DVKVTQSSRYLVKRTGEKVFLECVQDMDHENMFWYRQDPGLGLRLIYFSYDVKMKEKGDIPEGYSVSREKKERFSLILESASTNQTSMYLCASSLRTGGMNNEQFFGPGTRLTVL.

The rearrangement links TRBV10-3 to TRBJ2-1, with D unresolved. Trimming pared 3 bases from V and 6 bases from J, leaving 6 bases between. The CDR3 runs to 12 residues. The germline V gene has CDR1 ENHRY and CDR2 SYGVKD. In nucleotides, the CDR3 is TGTGCCATCAGTGATACAGCCAATGAGCAGTTCTTC. This gives the protein CAISDTANEQFF.

This sequence joins TRBV6-5 and TRBJ2-3; TRBD2 aligns across 8 bases. Germline-derived CDR1 and CDR2 are MNHEY and SVGAGI. The V segment lost 7 bases and the J segment 4 bases; nucleotides outside the gene matches: 4. This CDR3 region has 13 residues. The CDR3 sequence: CASTRGGSDTQYF. CDR3 bases: TGTGCCAGCACCCGGGGGGGTTCAGATACGCAGTATTTT.

CDR3 sequence: CASSPGKGRNEQYF. CDR3 coding DNA: TGCGCCAGCAGCCCCGGAAAAGGGAGGAACGAGCAGTACTTC. The genes are TRBV4-1 and TRBJ2-7; perhaps TRBD2 as D (6 bases). Trimming cost V 4 bases and J 5 bases, with 15 bases left between them. The CDR3 loop spans 14 amino acids. Germline CDR1 reads MGHRA; CDR2 reads YSYEKL.

This chain links TRBV5-8 with TRBJ1-1; weak D call: TRBD1 (6 bases). Germline assignment: CDR1 SGHTS and CDR2 YDEGEE. Trimming took off 3 bases at V and 1 base at J, with 7 bases between the two ends. This CDR3 region has 13 residues. Here the CDR3 DNA reads TGTGCCAGCAGCTCGGGACAGAACACTGAAGCTTTCTTT. Protein: CASSSGQNTEAFF.

The genes are TRBV2 and TRBJ2-5; TRBD2 might be the D (6 bases). This CDR3 has 14 amino acids. V was clipped by 6 bases and J by 4 bases, with 15 bases between them. The germline V gene encodes CDR1 SNHLY and CDR2 FYNNEI. CDR3: CASRLNQGGETQYF. For the CDR3, the DNA is TGTGCCAGCAGACTAAACCAGGGAGGAGAGACCCAGTACTTC.

This clone was found once. The V and J genes are TRBV19 and TRBJ2-5, with 9 bases aligning to TRBD1. The CDR3 has 15 amino acids. Germline lookup yields CDR1 LNHDA and CDR2 SQIVND (reference sequence). V gave up 7 bases and J gave up 2 bases; unmatched junction bases: 8. CDR3 coding DNA: TGTGCCAGTACCTCGGGACAGGGCCCTCAAGAGACCCAGTACTTC. Amino acid sequence: CASTSGQGPQETQYF.

The chain links TRBV18 to TRBJ1-1; 10 nucleotides align to TRBD1. The V segment lost 3 bases and the J segment 6 bases; nucleotides outside the gene matches: 13. The CDR3 spans 17 residues. Germline V lookup: CDR1 KGHSH, CDR2 LQKENI. CDR3 bases: TGTGCCAGCTCACCCGGGACAGGGGTCTCGATCTTCGCTGAAGCTTTCTTT. Protein product: CASSPGTGVSIFAEAFF.

The chain joins TRBV7-8 to TRBJ1-6; D remains unclear. This CDR3 region has 17 residues. Germline CDR1 and CDR2: SGHVS and FQNEAQ. V was clipped by 5 bases and J by 0 bases, with 14 bases between them. CDR3 in amino acids: CASSLSVGSSYNSPLHF. The DNA of the CDR3 is TGTGCCAGCAGCCTATCTGTTGGGAGCTCCTATAATTCACCCCTCCACTTT.

Only one count was recorded for this clone. The J gene is TRBJ2-4, the V gene TRBV7-2, with unresolved D. Trimming pared 5 bases from V and 6 bases from J, leaving 8 bases between. Germline CDR1 and CDR2: SGHTA and FQGNSA. The CDR3 extends over 12 amino acids. The CDR3 protein is CASSEYGNIQYF. The CDR3 coding sequence is TGTGCCAGCAGCGAGTACGGAAACATTCAGTACTTC.

The CDR3, as DNA: TGTGCCAGCAGCTTACAGCCCCAGGCTGGCTACACCTTC. It codes for CASSLQPQAGYTF. The chain carries TRBV9 and TRBJ1-2; no clear D. The germline V gene has CDR1 SGDLS and CDR2 YYNGEE. Trimming removed 4 bases from V and 7 bases from J, with 14 bases in between. The CDR3 runs to 13 residues.

The chain uses TRBV27 and TRBJ2-7; no firm D call. Trimming cost V 3 bases and J 2 bases, with 11 bases left between them. Germline V lookup: CDR1 MNHEY, CDR2 SMNVEV (reference sequence). The CDR3 extends over 14 amino acids. CDR3: CASSLNFQAYEQYF. The CDR3 DNA follows: TGTGCCAGCAGTTTGAACTTCCAAGCCTACGAGCAGTACTTC.

This clone has more than one count but fewer than ten. This chain joins TRBV24-1 and TRBJ2-5; 7 nucleotides agree with TRBD1. Germline CDR1 and CDR2: KGHDR and SFDVKD. This CDR3 is 14 amino acids long. Unmatched junction bases numbered 4, after V lost 4 bases and J lost 3 bases. This CDR3 reads CATSDRQGKETQYF. The CDR3 DNA follows: TGTGCCACCAGTGACCGACAGGGAAAAGAGACCCAGTACTTC.

V gene TRBV3-1 (or the pseudogene TRBV3-2) combines with J gene TRBJ2-2; a weak D match, TRBD2 (6 bases). The CDR3 is 14 residues long. CDR1 is LGHDT and CDR2 is YNNKEL in the germline V gene (reference sequence). V was cut by 3 bases and J by 6 bases, with 11 bases left in between. The DNA for the CDR3 is TGTGCCAGCAGCCAGGAGCTAGCGTCCGGGGAGCTGTTTTTT. It translates to CASSQELASGELFF.

This clone was seen a handful of times. The V call is TRBV7-2, the J call TRBJ2-2; TRBD2 agrees at 7 bases. The J segment lost 6 bases and the V segment lost 1 base, leaving 2 bases of the junction unmatched. This CDR3 has 14 residues. CDR1 is SGHTA, CDR2 FQGNSA, per germline. The CDR3 protein is CASSLVGGAGELFF. CDR3 bases: TGTGCCAGCAGCTTAGTGGGGGGGGCCGGGGAGCTGTTTTTT.

The sample holds one count of this clone. This rearrangement joins TRBV13 to TRBJ2-3; no reliable D call. V lost 2 bases and J 3 bases, leaving 9 bases between the germline ends. Germline CDR1 PRHDT, CDR2 FYEKMQ (reference sequence). The CDR3 has 14 residues. The CDR3 sequence: CASSLTGGTDTQYF. As DNA, the CDR3 is TGTGCCAGCAGCTTAACTGGTGGTACAGATACGCAGTATTTT.

This sequence joins TRBV25-1 and TRBJ1-5; 9 bases are shared with TRBD1. V lost 3 bases and J lost 7; bases outside the gene matches: 10. Germline V lookup: CDR1 MGHDK, CDR2 SYGVNS. The CDR3 is 16 residues long. The CDR3 coding sequence is TGTGCCAGCAGTGATTCAGCTGGGACAGGGCAACAGCCCCAGCATTTT. This encodes CASSDSAGTGQQPQHF.

The DNA for the CDR3 is TGTGCCAGCAGCTTCGGGACAGGGGACCACAATGAGCAGTTCTTC. Translating it yields CASSFGTGDHNEQFF. The V gene is TRBV11-3, the J gene TRBJ2-1, with TRBD1 matching over 10 bases. V shed 3 bases and J 5 bases; nucleotides not matched to a gene: 4. Germline V lookup: CDR1 SGHNT, CDR2 YENEEA. The CDR3 is 15 residues long.